The clone carrying this T cell receptor (beta chain) was recorded a few times. Its antigen is undetermined. The source of the sample is a study of glioma-infiltrating T cells. Study findings and constraints: Above-expected tissue-blood divergence occurred in all gliomas, most in low-grade ones.

Using RNA template, CDR3s of TCR alpha and beta were amplified with iRepertoire arm-PCR. One-step reverse transcription and amplification started from about 100-400 ng of tissue mRNA or PBMC total RNA. MiXCR, applied by TCRdb to the multiplex PCR reads, yields one record per CDR3 protein. The top ten clones hold 25% to 30% of a sample with 100,000 to 150,000 distinct CDR3 sequences, around 25% of them seen once. The clonotype comes from a human donor with low-grade glioma or glioblastoma, undergoing nonglioma brain surgery, or in good health (not recorded which). Sequencing was done on a sample of glioma tissue, nonneoplastic brain tissue, or PBMCs (not recorded which).

The DNA for the CDR3 is TGCGCCAGCAGCCAACGGGACAGCGGTGGCACCTTC. Translating it yields CASSQRDSGGTF. This chain connects TRBV4-1 to TRBJ1-2; 7 nucleotides agree with TRBD1. The CDR3 extends over 12 amino acids. Germline CDR1 MGHRA, CDR2 YSYEKL. V shed 2 bases, J shed 13 bases, and the junction held 7 bases outside the gene matches.